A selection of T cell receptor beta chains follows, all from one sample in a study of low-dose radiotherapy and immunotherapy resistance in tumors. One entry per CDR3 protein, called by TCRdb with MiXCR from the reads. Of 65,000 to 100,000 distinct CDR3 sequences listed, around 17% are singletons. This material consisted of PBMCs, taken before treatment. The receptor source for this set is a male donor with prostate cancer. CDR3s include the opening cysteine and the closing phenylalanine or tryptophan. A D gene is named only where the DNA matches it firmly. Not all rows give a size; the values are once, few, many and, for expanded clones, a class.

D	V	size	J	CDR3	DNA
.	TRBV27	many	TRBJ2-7	CASSSLGQNSYEQYF	TGTGCCAGCAGTTCCCTCGGACAGAACTCCTACGAGCAGTACTTC
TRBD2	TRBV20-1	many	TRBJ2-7	CSARDTVAGGPSEQYF	TGCAGTGCTCGAGATACGGTAGCGGGGGGGCCTTCCGAGCAGTACTTC
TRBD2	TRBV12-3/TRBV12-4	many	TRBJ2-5	CASRPTPPGLAGSGEETQYF	TGTGCCAGCAGACCAACCCCCCCGGGACTAGCGGGTTCGGGGGAAGAGACCCAGTACTTC
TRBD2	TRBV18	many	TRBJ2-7	CASSPSVAGDSYEQYF	TGTGCCAGCTCACCCTCGGTGGCGGGGGATTCCTACGAGCAGTACTTC
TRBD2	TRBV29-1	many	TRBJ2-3	CSVAGATDTQYF	TGCAGCGTAGCGGGGGCTACAGATACGCAGTATTTT
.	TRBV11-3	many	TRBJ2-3	CASSPGLRTDTQYF	TGTGCCAGCAGCCCGGGCTTGCGGACAGATACGCAGTATTTT
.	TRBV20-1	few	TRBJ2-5	CSARDLALGETQYF	TGCAGTGCTAGAGATCTAGCGCTTGGAGAGACCCAGTACTTC
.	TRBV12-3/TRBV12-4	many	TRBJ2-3	CASSPTVETDTQYF	TGTGCCAGCAGTCCGACGGTGGAGACAGATACGCAGTATTTT
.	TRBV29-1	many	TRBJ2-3	CSVQPGGWRDTQYF	TGCAGCGTTCAACCGGGGGGCTGGAGAGATACGCAGTATTTT
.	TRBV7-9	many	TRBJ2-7	CASSPVVGSYEQYF	TGTGCCAGCAGCCCGGTAGTGGGGAGCTACGAGCAGTACTTC
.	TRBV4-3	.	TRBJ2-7	CASSQGMAGQSYEQYF	TGCGCCAGCAGCCAGGGGATGGCCGGGCAATCCTACGAGCAGTACTTC
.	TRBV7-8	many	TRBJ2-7	CASSFSESYEQYF	TGTGCCAGCAGCTTCTCCGAGTCCTACGAGCAGTACTTC
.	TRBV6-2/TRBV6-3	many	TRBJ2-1	CASKTQGSSYNEQFF	TGTGCCAGCAAGACCCAGGGGAGCTCCTACAATGAGCAGTTCTTC
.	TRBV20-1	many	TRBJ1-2	CSASGEGIGGYTF	TGCAGTGCTAGTGGCGAGGGGATCGGTGGCTACACCTTC
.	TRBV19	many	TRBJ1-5	CASSIGQSNQPQHF	TGTGCCAGTAGTATTGGGCAGTCCAATCAGCCCCAGCATTTT
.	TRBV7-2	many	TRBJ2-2	CASSSLGSSGELFF	TGTGCCAGCAGCTCCCTTGGCAGCTCCGGGGAGCTGTTTTTT
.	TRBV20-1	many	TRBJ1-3	CSASRDGSGNTIYF	TGCAGTGCTAGCCGGGACGGCTCTGGAAACACCATATATTTT
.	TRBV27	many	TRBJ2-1	CASSSHRHNNEQFF	TGTGCCAGCAGTTCACACAGACACAACAATGAGCAGTTCTTC
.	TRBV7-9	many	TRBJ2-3	CASSWGDTQYF	TGTGCCAGCAGCTGGGGGGATACGCAGTATTTT
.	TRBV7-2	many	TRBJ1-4	CASSLNPGRTNEKLFF	TGTGCCAGCAGCCTGAACCCGGGAAGGACTAATGAAAAACTGTTTTTT
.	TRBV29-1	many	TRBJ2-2	CSASLRVNTRELFF	TGCAGCGCCTCACTGCGGGTGAACACCCGGGAGCTGTTTTTT
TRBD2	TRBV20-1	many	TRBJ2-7	CSARPVSGGGEQYF	TGCAGTGCCCGCCCCGTTAGCGGGGGTGGCGAGCAGTACTTC
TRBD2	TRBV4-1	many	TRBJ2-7	CASSMASGTYEQYF	TGCGCCAGCAGCATGGCTAGCGGAACCTACGAGCAGTACTTC
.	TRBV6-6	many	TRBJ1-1	CASTQRDPGEAFF	TGTGCCAGCACCCAGAGGGATCCGGGTGAAGCTTTCTTT
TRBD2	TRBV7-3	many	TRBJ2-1	CASSFGRMSGVYNEQFF	TGTGCCAGCAGCTTTGGACGAATGAGCGGGGTCTACAATGAGCAGTTCTTC
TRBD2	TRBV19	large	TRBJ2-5	CASSMTSRETQYF	TGTGCCAGTAGTATGACTAGCCGGGAGACCCAGTACTTC
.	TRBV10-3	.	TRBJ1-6	CAISESTLGEHSSPLHF	TGTGCCATCAGTGAGTCGACACTGGGAGAGCATAGTTCACCGCTCCACTTT
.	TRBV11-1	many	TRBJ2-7	CASRDSYEQYF	TGTGCCAGCAGGGACAGCTACGAGCAGTACTTC
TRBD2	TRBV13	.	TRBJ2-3	CASRRTSGPTDTQYF	TGTGCCAGCCGCAGGACTAGCGGGCCCACAGATACGCAGTATTTT
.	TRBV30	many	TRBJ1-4	CAWRYGYANEKLFF	TGTGCCTGGAGATATGGGTATGCTAATGAAAAACTGTTTTTT
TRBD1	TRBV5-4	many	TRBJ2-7	CASSYEGASWEQYF	TGTGCCAGCAGCTATGAGGGGGCATCGTGGGAGCAGTACTTC
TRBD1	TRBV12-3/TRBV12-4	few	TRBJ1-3	CASNQGVISGNTIYF	TGTGCCAGCAATCAGGGGGTCATCTCTGGAAACACCATATATTTT
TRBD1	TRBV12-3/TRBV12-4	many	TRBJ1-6	CASSPTGGGSPLHF	TGTGCCAGCAGCCCGACAGGGGGAGGTTCACCCCTCCACTTT
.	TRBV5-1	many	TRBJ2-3	CASSLVGGSTDTQYF	TGCGCCAGCAGCTTGGTCGGGGGTAGCACAGATACGCAGTATTTT
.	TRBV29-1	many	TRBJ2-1	CSVIGRDTYNEQFF	TGCAGCGTGATAGGACGGGACACCTACAATGAGCAGTTCTTC
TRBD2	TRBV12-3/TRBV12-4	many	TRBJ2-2	CASSQDSSGGADTGELFF	TGTGCCAGCAGCCAGGATAGTAGCGGGGGGGCGGACACCGGGGAGCTGTTTTTT
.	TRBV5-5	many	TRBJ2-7	CASSLVGDYEQYF	TGTGCCAGCAGCTTGGTGGGGGACTACGAGCAGTACTTC
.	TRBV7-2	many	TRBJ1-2	CASSLALGTAYGYTF	TGTGCCAGCAGCTTAGCGCTGGGAACAGCCTATGGCTACACCTTC
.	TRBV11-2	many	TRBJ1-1	CASSPRESEAFF	TGTGCCAGCAGCCCGAGGGAGAGTGAAGCTTTCTTT
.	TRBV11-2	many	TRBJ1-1	CASSPASGRRAFF	TGTGCCAGCAGCCCTGCCTCGGGCAGGAGAGCTTTCTTT
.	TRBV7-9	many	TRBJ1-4	CASSPGVELFF	TGTGCCAGCAGCCCGGGGGTGGAACTGTTTTTT
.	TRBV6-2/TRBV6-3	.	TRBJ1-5	CASSYSGESNQPQHF	TGTGCCAGCAGTTACTCGGGGGAAAGTAATCAGCCCCAGCATTTT
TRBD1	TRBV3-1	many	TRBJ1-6	CASSPQGTIGSPLHF	TGTGCCAGCAGCCCACAGGGGACTATAGGGTCACCCCTCCACTTT
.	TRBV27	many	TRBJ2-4	CASRSLTISSIQYF	TGTGCCAGCAGGTCGTTGACGATTAGTAGCATTCAGTACTTC
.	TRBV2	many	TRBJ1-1	CASGTAMNTEAFF	TGTGCCAGCGGAACAGCCATGAACACTGAAGCTTTCTTT
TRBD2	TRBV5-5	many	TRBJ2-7	CASSGETATYEQYF	TGCGCCAGCAGCGGGGAGACAGCCACCTACGAGCAGTACTTC
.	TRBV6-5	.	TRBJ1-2	CASSSDYGYTF	TGTGCCAGCAGCTCTGACTATGGCTACACCTTC
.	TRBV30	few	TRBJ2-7	CAWSLGGILYEQYF	TGTGCCTGGAGTTTGGGAGGAATACTCTACGAGCAGTACTTC
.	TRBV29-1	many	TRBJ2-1	CSVYQGLVEQFF	TGCAGCGTTTATCAGGGGCTCGTTGAGCAGTTCTTC
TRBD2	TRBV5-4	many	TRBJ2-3	CASSSPGGGLAGGHTQYF	TGTGCCAGCAGCTCCCCGGGGGGGGGACTAGCGGGGGGTCATACGCAGTATTTT
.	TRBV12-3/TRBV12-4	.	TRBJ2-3	CASSRDNTNTQYF	TGTGCCAGCAGCAGGGATAATACGAATACGCAGTATTTT
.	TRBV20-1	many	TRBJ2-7	CSARDQTYEQYF	TGCAGTGCTAGGGACCAAACCTACGAGCAGTACTTC
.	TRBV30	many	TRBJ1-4	CAWSEDTRLSKLFF	TGTGCCTGGAGTGAAGATACAAGGCTCTCAAAACTGTTTTTT
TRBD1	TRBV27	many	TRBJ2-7	CASRGKTGWGEQYF	TGTGCCAGCAGGGGGAAGACAGGGTGGGGCGAGCAGTACTTC
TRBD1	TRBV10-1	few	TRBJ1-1	CASSESGGVRAFF	TGCGCCAGCAGTGAGTCAGGGGGCGTGAGGGCTTTCTTT
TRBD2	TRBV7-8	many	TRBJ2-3	CASSPPGTSVADTQYF	TGTGCCAGCAGCCCACCCGGGACTAGCGTTGCAGATACGCAGTATTTT
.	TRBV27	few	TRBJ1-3	CASSSAVTGNTIYF	TGTGCCAGCAGTTCTGCGGTAACTGGAAACACCATATATTTT
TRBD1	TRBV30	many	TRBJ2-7	CAWSNRGYEQYF	TGTGCCTGGAGTAACAGGGGCTACGAGCAGTACTTC
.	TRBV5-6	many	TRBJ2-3	CASSPGGSADTQYF	TGTGCCAGCAGCCCCGGAGGTAGCGCAGATACGCAGTATTTT